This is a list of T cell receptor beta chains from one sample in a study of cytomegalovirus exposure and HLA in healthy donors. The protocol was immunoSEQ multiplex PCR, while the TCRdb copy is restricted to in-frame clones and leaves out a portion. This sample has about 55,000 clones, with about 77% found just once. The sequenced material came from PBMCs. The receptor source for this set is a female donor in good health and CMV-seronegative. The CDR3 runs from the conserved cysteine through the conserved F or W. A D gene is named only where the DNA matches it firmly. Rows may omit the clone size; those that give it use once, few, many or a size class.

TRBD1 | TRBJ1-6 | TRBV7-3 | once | TGTGCCAGCAGCTCGGGACAGCCAAATTCACCCCTCCACTTT | CASSSGQPNSPLHF
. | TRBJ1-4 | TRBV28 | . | TGTGCCAGCAATGAACTTAATGAAAAACTGTTTTTT | CASNELNEKLFF
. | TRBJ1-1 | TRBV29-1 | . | TGCAGCGTTAGGAGGGGGGGAAACACTGAAGCTTTCTTT | CSVRRGGNTEAFF
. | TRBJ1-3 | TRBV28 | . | TGTGCCAGCAGTTTATTGGGGACTCACGGAAACACCATATATTTT | CASSLLGTHGNTIYF
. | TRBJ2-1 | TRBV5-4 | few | TGTGCCAGCAGCTACGACTCCAATGAGCAGTTCTTC | CASSYDSNEQFF
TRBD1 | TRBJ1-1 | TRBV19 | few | TGTGCCAGTAGTCGGAACAGGGGCACTGAAGCTTTCTTT | CASSRNRGTEAFF
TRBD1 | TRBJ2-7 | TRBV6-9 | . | TGTGCCAGCAGTGACCGGGACAGGGAACTGGATGAGCAGTACTTC | CASSDRDRELDEQYF
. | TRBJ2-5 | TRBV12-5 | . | TGTGCTAGTGCCCTGGGCCCAGGGCAAGAGACCCAGTACTTC | CASALGPGQETQYF
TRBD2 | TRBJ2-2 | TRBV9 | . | TGTGCCAGCAGCGTAAGCCTAGCGGGACCCGGGGAGCTGTTTTTT | CASSVSLAGPGELFF
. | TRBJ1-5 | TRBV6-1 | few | TGTGCCAGCACCCCCACAAGTCAGCCCCAGCATTTT | CASTPTSQPQHF
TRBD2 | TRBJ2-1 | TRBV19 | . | TGTGCCAGCGGGGGGGCTTTGAGCTCCTACAATGAGCAGTTCTTC | CASGGALSSYNEQFF
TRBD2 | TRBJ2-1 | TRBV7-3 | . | TGTGCCAGCAGCCCCGGGGGGGGCCATGAGCAGTTCTTC | CASSPGGGHEQFF
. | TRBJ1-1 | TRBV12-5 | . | TGTGCTAGTGGTTTGGTATTATCTCAGTGGCCAAGCGGAGCTTTCTTT | CASGLVLSQWPSGAFF
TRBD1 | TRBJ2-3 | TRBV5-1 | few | TGCGCCAGCAGCTGGCGGACAGGGGGAGATAGGCAGTATTTT | CASSWRTGGDRQYF
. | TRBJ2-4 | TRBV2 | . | TGTGCCAGCAAGCGGACTGCGATTCTAGCCAAAAACATTCAGTACTTC | CASKRTAILAKNIQYF
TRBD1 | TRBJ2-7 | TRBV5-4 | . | TGTGCCAGCAGCTTGACAGGGGAGAGCATCGAGCAGTACTTC | CASSLTGESIEQYF
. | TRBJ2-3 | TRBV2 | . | TGTGCCAGCAGTGAAGGGCTGAGCACAGATACGCAGTATTTT | CASSEGLSTDTQYF
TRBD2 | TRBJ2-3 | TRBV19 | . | TGTGCCAGTAGTACGGGACTAGCGACTAGCACAGATACGCAGTATTTT | CASSTGLATSTDTQYF
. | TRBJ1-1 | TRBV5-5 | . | TGTGCCAGCAGCTTCAGGGATCGGACTGAAGCTTTCTTT | CASSFRDRTEAFF
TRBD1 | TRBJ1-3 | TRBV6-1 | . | TGTGCCAGCAGGGAGGGACAGAACTCTGGAAACACCATATATTTT | CASREGQNSGNTIYF
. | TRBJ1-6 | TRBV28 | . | TGTGCCAGCAGTTTATTTAGGGGTTATAATTCACCCCTCCACTTT | CASSLFRGYNSPLHF
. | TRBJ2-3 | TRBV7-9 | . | TGTGCCAGCAGTCGTACAACAGGGACGCAGTATTTT | CASSRTTGTQYF
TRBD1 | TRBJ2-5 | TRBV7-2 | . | TGTGCCAGCAGCTTAGGGACAGGGTTAGCGGAGCAGTACTTC | CASSLGTGLAEQYF
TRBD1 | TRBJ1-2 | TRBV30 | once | TGTGCCTGGGGACAGGGGAGGAAGGGCTACACCTTC | CAWGQGRKGYTF
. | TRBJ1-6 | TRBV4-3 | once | TGCGCCAGCAGCCAAGGGCGAACTAGGAATTCACCCCTCCACTTT | CASSQGRTRNSPLHF
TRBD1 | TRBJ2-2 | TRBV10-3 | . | TGTGCCATCAGTGACACCGGGACAGGGGCGGCCGGGGAGCTGTTTTTT | CAISDTGTGAAGELFF
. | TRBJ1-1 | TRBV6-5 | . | TGTGCCACAGGACAAATTGAAGCTTTCTTT | CATGQIEAFF
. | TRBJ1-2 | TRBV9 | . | TGTGCCAGCAGCGTAGATACAGGATTCTATGGCTACACCTTC | CASSVDTGFYGYTF
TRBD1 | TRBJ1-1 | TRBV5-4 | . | TGTGCCAGCAGCTTGGACAGGGGGAACACTGAAGCTTTCTTT | CASSLDRGNTEAFF
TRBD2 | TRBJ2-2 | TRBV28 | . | TGTGCCAGCAACCTAGCGGGAGTCATCGGGGAGCTGTTTTTT | CASNLAGVIGELFF
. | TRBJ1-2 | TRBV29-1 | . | TGCAGCGCCTCTTACAGGGAGCCGTATTTAGGATATGGCTACACCTTC | CSASYREPYLGYGYTF
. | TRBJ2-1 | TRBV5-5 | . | TGTGCCAGCAGGGGGGTGACTAGTCTCAATGAGCAGTTCTTC | CASRGVTSLNEQFF
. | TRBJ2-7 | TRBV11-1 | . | TGTGCCAGCAGCCCGGGGGACTACGAGCAGTACTTC | CASSPGDYEQYF
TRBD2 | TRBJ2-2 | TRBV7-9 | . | TGTGCCAGCAGCTTACAAGCGGGAGGGGCGGACGGGGAGCTGTTTTTT | CASSLQAGGADGELFF